This record concerns one T cell receptor beta chain sequence. Under the authors' procedure: Reference gene primer amplification gave nucleated cell count estimates. The repertoire was sequenced with immunoSEQ multiplex PCR; TCRdb's copy has only in-frame clones and lacks some. Clone size and V and J calls were adopted from that table, with D and trimming inferred from the DNA. Seen here are fewer than 500,000 clones, roughly 90% observed once, and the top ten hold roughly 0.97%. This sample is drawn from a study of blood T cell repertoires in COVID-19. On the study more broadly: The United States, Italy and Spain provided the acute and convalescent COVID-19 samples.

CDR1 and CDR2 from the germline V gene are SGHRS and YFSETQ. The CDR3 contains 12 residues. V was clipped by 7 bases and J by 6 bases, with 13 bases between them. Participants spanned ages about 18 to 89 years and resided in some 22 US areas. Cohort allocation depended upon clinical history that participants reported. Input material: PBMCs or T cells enriched from blood (not recorded which). The TCR sequence derives from a woman aged 25 to 39 with acute COVID-19. V and J are TRBV5-1 and TRBJ1-2; unclear D gene. The CDR3 protein is CASGRGYDGYTF. The DNA for the CDR3 is TGCGCCAGCGGCAGAGGGTACGATGGCTACACCTTC. Filled out from reference TRBV5-1 and TRBJ1-2, the complete variable domain reads KAGVTQTPRYLIKTRGQQVTLSCSPISGHRSVSWYQQTPGQGLQFLFEYFSETQRNKGNFPGRFSGRQFSNSRSEMNVSTLELGDSALYLCASGRGYDGYTFGSGTRLTVV.